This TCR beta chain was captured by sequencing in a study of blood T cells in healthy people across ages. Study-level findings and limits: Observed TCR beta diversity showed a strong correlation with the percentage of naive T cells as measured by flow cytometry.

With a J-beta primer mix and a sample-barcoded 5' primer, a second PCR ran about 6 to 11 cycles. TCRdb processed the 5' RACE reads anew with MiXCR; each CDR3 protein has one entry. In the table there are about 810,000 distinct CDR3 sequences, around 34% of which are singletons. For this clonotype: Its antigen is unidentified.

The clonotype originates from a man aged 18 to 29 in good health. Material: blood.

The DNA for the CDR3 is TGTGCCAGCAGCCAAGTCCTTATTTTCGGGGAAAAACTGTTTTTT. Protein product: CASSQVLIFGEKLFF. This chain joins TRBV3-1 and TRBJ1-4, with D hard to call. The CDR3 length is 15 residues. Germline lookup yields CDR1 LGHDT and CDR2 YNNKEL (reference sequence). The V end was cut by 1 base, the J end by 8 bases, with 14 bases between.